This T cell receptor (beta chain) was documented in a study of T cell repertoires in cytomegalovirus infection. TCRdb re-derived calls from the reads in MiXCR, one entry per CDR3 protein. Altogether 230,000 or so distinct CDR3 sequences are present, over 15% being singletons, with the ten largest covering about 45%. Study-wide findings and caveats: HLA-C-restricted TCR beta clonotypes specific for CMV led the ex vivo response. CMV carriers with the relevant HLA were identified by cumulative public TCR beta family frequency.

CDR1 and CDR2 (germline): LGHNT, FRNRAP. Between the trimmed V and J ends, which lost 2 bases and 3 bases, there was a span of 13 bases. The CDR3 has 16 amino acids. This clonotype turned up a few times. Antigen unknown. Sequenced material: CD8+ T cells from PBMCs. This TCR came from a human donor in good health (CMV status not recorded). Some clones in this sample may be carry-over from other donors' samples. The chain carries TRBV12-5 and TRBJ1-4; D is possibly TRBD1 (5 bases). In nucleotides, the CDR3 is TGTGCTAGTGGTTTGTTGGACGGGACGGCTAATGAAAAACTGTTTTTT. Protein product: CASGLLDGTANEKLFF.